These 10 T cell receptor beta chains share one sample of origin, sequenced in a study of T cell responses to AZD1222 COVID-19 vaccine. Here immunoSEQ multiplex PCR was the method, and the copy in TCRdb shows in-frame clones only, minus some. The sample contains fewer than 40,000 clones, 88% of which appear only once. Source: peripheral blood, taken 28 days after the second dose of the MenACWY control vaccine. These receptor sequences come from an adult who received the MenACWY meningococcal vaccine as a control.

The chain combines TRBV6-5 with TRBJ1-2, with D hard to call. V shed 6 bases and J shed 0 bases, with 11 bases lying between them. The germline V gene encodes CDR1 MNHEY and CDR2 SVGAGI. CDR3 length equals 14 residues. CDR3 loop: CASRRASANYGYTF. In DNA form, the CDR3 reads TGTGCCAGCAGGAGGGCCTCAGCTAACTATGGCTACACCTTC.

The chain recombines TRBV12-3 or TRBV12-4 with TRBJ2-7; possibly TRBD2 for D (7 bases). The CDR3 is 13 residues long. Trimming left V 3 bases short and J 5 bases short, with 11 bases between. CDR3 loop: CASSLAGADEQYF. The CDR3 nucleotides read TGTGCCAGCAGTTTGGCGGGGGCGGACGAGCAGTACTTC.

This chain links TRBV6-5 with TRBJ1-6; TRBD1 matches at 7 bases. The J segment lost 9 bases and the V segment lost 2 bases, leaving 4 bases of the junction unmatched. This CDR3 is built from 14 residues. Germline CDR1 and CDR2: MNHEY and SVGAGI. The chain's CDR3 is CASSYVDRASPLHF. The CDR3 nucleotides are TGTGCCAGCAGTTACGTCGACAGGGCTTCACCCCTCCACTTT.

This clone has a handful of counts. The chain is built from TRBV3-1 (or the pseudogene TRBV3-2) and TRBJ2-2; D call uncertain. CDR1 and CDR2 (germline): LGHDT, YNNKEL (reference sequence). The ends were cut back, 6 bases at V and 0 bases at J, with 8 bases in the middle. This CDR3 region has 14 residues. The CDR3 loop is CASRQLPNTGELFF. The DNA of the CDR3 is TGTGCCAGCAGACAGCTTCCGAACACCGGGGAGCTGTTTTTT.

J is TRBJ2-5 and V is TRBV30, with a tentative D call TRBD2 (6 bases). The CDR3 length is 13 residues. V was clipped by 3 bases and J by 7 bases, with 15 bases between them. Germline values: CDR1 GTSNPN, CDR2 SVGIG (reference sequence). The CDR3 reads CAWSLEGIGTQYF. In nucleotides, the CDR3 is TGTGCCTGGAGCCTGGAGGGGATCGGGACCCAGTACTTC.

The rearrangement joins TRBV4-1 to TRBJ2-7; D possibly corresponds to TRBD1 (6 bases). The V gene's germline CDR1 is MGHRA and CDR2 YSYEKL. The V gene lost 1 base and the J gene lost 3 bases, with 13 bases spanning the gap. The CDR3 is made up of 15 amino acids. CDR3 residues: CASSQVKDSLYEQYF. In DNA form, the CDR3 reads TGCGCCAGCAGCCAAGTTAAGGACAGCCTCTACGAGCAGTACTTC.

The chain joins TRBV6-5 to TRBJ2-1, with D maybe TRBD2 (5 bases). Deletions cut 8 bases from V and 6 bases from J, with 17 bases between. Germline assignment: CDR1 MNHEY and CDR2 SVGAGI. This CDR3 region has 14 residues. CDR3 region: CASGPDYLFNEQFF. The CDR3 DNA reads TGTGCCAGCGGCCCCGACTACTTATTCAATGAGCAGTTCTTC.

The chain uses TRBV6-5 and TRBJ1-1; D is unresolved. The V gene's germline CDR1 is MNHEY and CDR2 SVGAGI. The CDR3 is made up of 13 amino acids. V was cut by 2 bases and J by 5 bases, with 9 bases left in between. This CDR3 is CASSYPLGTEAFF. The CDR3 nucleotides read TGTGCCAGCAGTTACCCGCTCGGGACTGAAGCTTTCTTT.

The chain employs TRBV5-1 and TRBJ2-2; a possible D gene is TRBD1 (7 bases). CDR1 and CDR2 from the germline V gene are SGHRS and YFSETQ. CDR3 length: 15 amino acids. V lost 2 bases, J lost 5 bases, and 13 bases lay in between. CDR3 amino acids: CASSFLAGGTGELFF. CDR3 nucleotide sequence: TGCGCCAGCAGCTTCCTGGCAGGGGGGACCGGGGAGCTGTTTTTT.

V and J are TRBV6-5 and TRBJ2-4; TRBD1 might be the D (6 bases). V was clipped by 6 bases and J by 3 bases, with 12 bases between them. This CDR3 has 14 amino acids. Germline-derived CDR1 and CDR2 are MNHEY and SVGAGI. DNA for the CDR3: TGTGCCAGCAGGAAGGGGGATGGCAAAAACATTCAGTACTTC. Protein sequence: CASRKGDGKNIQYF.